This TCR beta chain was identified during a study of blood T cell repertoires in COVID-19. At the level of the study: PBMCs, B-cell-depleted T cells, or T cells were the source of the cDNA or gDNA that made up the material.

Original data processing: Amplified reference gene primers provided the basis for estimating nucleated cell counts. Clones were read by immunoSEQ multiplex PCR, and TCRdb kept only the in-frame ones, dropping some. V, J and clone size reflect that table, while D and trimming were determined from the DNA. The data show tens of thousands of clones, with around 90% seen just once and 2.5% held by the top ten. CDR1 and CDR2 from the germline V gene are SQVTM and ANQGSEA. CDR3 length: 13 residues. The V end was cut by 4 bases, the J end by 4 bases, with 11 bases between. This sequence originates from a human donor in a cohort sampled during active COVID-19. The chain combines TRBV29-1 with TRBJ1-5; D is perhaps TRBD1 (6 bases). Sequencing was performed on peripheral blood. CDR3: CSVATGVNQPQHF. The CDR3 nucleotides are TGCAGCGTTGCGACAGGAGTAAATCAGCCCCAGCATTTT.